These 31 T cell receptor beta chains were sequenced from one sample in a study of blood T cell repertoires in COVID-19. Using immunoSEQ multiplex PCR, the repertoire was profiled, and TCRdb retains in-frame clones only, with some absent. This sample carries about 280,000 clones, 88% of them seen once, and the ten largest clones take more than 7.5%. The sequenced material came from peripheral blood. These receptors came from a man between 18 and 29 years old with active or convalescent COVID-19.

CDR3 nucleotide sequence: TGTGCCAGCTCACCAGACACCCACGAGCAGTACTTC. Translated: CASSPDTHEQYF. The V and J genes are TRBV18 and TRBJ2-7, with unresolved D. CDR3 length: 12 residues. V shed 2 bases and J shed 5 bases, with 7 bases lying between them. Germline assignment: CDR1 KGHSH and CDR2 LQKENI.

The V gene is TRBV27, the J gene TRBJ1-2, with TRBD1 matching over 8 bases. The junction had 5 bases not matched to a gene; V was cut back by 10 bases and J by 7 bases. CDR3 length equals 11 residues. The germline V gene encodes CDR1 MNHEY and CDR2 SMNVEV (reference sequence). CDR3 loop: CATYTGGGYTF. In DNA, the CDR3 is TGTGCCACCTACACAGGGGGTGGCTACACCTTC.

The rearrangement links TRBV5-6 to TRBJ2-5; TRBD1 might be the D (6 bases). In germline, CDR1 is SGHDT, CDR2 YYEEEE. CDR3 length: 16 residues. Trimming cost V 1 base and J 1 base, with 14 bases left between them. CDR3 amino acids: CASSLTQGRSQETQYF. The CDR3 nucleotides are TGTGCCAGCAGCTTGACTCAGGGGAGATCCCAAGAGACCCAGTACTTC. The variable domain in full, completed from reference TRBV5-6 and TRBJ2-5, reads DAGVTQSPTHLIKTRGQQVTLRCSPKSGHDTVSWYQQALGQGPQFIFQYYEEEERQRGNFPDRFSGHQFPNYSSELNVNALLLGDSALYLCASSLTQGRSQETQYFGPGTRLLVL.

Only one count was recorded for this clone. V usage is TRBV29-1 and J usage is TRBJ1-2; unclear D gene. Trimming shortened V by 3 bases and J by 5 bases, and 13 bases separated the two germline ends. There are 13 residues in the CDR3. CDR1 is SQVTM and CDR2 is ANQGSEA in the germline V gene. The DNA of the CDR3 is TGCAGCGTTGAGAACCGCGAGAAATATGGCTACACCTTC. Its translation is CSVENREKYGYTF.

J is TRBJ1-2 and V is TRBV7-9, with D perhaps matching TRBD1 (5 bases). The CDR3 has 13 amino acids. The V gene lost 2 bases and the J gene lost 7 bases, with 11 bases spanning the gap. Per the germline V gene, CDR1 is SEHNR and CDR2 is FQNEAQ (reference sequence). CDR3 amino acids: CASSLSADSGYTF. DNA of the CDR3: TGTGCCAGCAGCTTATCCGCTGACAGTGGCTACACCTTC.

The chain uses TRBV5-1 and TRBJ1-1; TRBD1 is a possible D gene (6 bases). The V and J ends lost 0 bases and 4 bases respectively, with 13 bases between them. The CDR3 length is 15 residues. Germline lookup yields CDR1 SGHRS and CDR2 YFSETQ. The DNA for the CDR3 is TGCGCCAGCAGCTTGGTATCAGGGGCAGGCACTGAAGCTTTCTTT. The encoded protein is CASSLVSGAGTEAFF.

The rearrangement joins TRBV11-2 to TRBJ2-3, with a possible D match to TRBD2 (5 bases). V dropped 3 bases and J dropped 2 bases, with 15 bases sitting between them. CDR1 and CDR2 (germline): SGHAT, FQNNGV. The CDR3 is 16 amino acids. The DNA of the CDR3 is TGTGCCAGCAGCTTTAATCGGGGAGCAGTCACAGATACGCAGTATTTT. Its protein is CASSFNRGAVTDTQYF. The full variable domain, in which reference TRBV11-2 and TRBJ2-3 provide the parts outside the CDR3, is EAGVAQSPRYKIIEKRQSVAFWCNPISGHATLYWYQQILGQGPKLLIQFQNNGVVDDSQLPKDRFSAERLKGVDSTLKIQPAKLEDSAVYLCASSFNRGAVTDTQYFGPGTRLTVL.

The gene calls are TRBV4-3 and TRBJ2-3, with a possible D match to TRBD1 (6 bases). Germline V gene sequence: CDR1 LGHNA, CDR2 YSLEER. Deletions cut 0 bases from V and 5 bases from J, with 15 bases between. The CDR3 totals 16 residues. CDR3 amino acids: CASSQDRTEFKDTQYF. CDR3 DNA: TGCGCCAGCAGCCAAGATCGGACAGAGTTCAAAGATACGCAGTATTTT.

The chain uses TRBV14 and TRBJ2-6; D unclear. The germline V gene encodes CDR1 SGHDN and CDR2 FVKESK. Trimming left V 1 base short and J 2 bases short, with 3 bases between. This CDR3 comprises 14 residues. The CDR3: CASSQVTGANVLTF. The CDR3 coding sequence is TGTGCCAGCAGCCAAGTTACTGGGGCCAACGTCCTGACTTTC.

The chain has TRBV4-3 and TRBJ2-7; 11 nucleotides line up with TRBD2. Trimming cost V 2 bases and J 2 bases; bases outside gene matches: 11. The V gene's germline CDR1 is LGHNA and CDR2 YSLEER. The CDR3 extends over 18 amino acids. In nucleotides, the CDR3 is TGCGCCAGCAGCCAAAAGGGGTCTAGCGGGGGGCCCACCTACGAGCAGTACTTC. Translation: CASSQKGSSGGPTYEQYF.

The chain has TRBV12-3 or TRBV12-4 and TRBJ1-1; no clear D. The CDR3 loop spans 13 amino acids. Trimming cost V 2 bases and J 5 bases, with 9 bases left between them. CDR3 sequence (DNA): TGTGCCAGCAGTTTAAGCCAATTAACTGAAGCTTTCTTT. This codes for CASSLSQLTEAFF.

V is TRBV7-2 and J is TRBJ2-3, with D perhaps matching TRBD2 (6 bases). Germline CDR1 reads SGHTA; CDR2 reads FQGNSA. The CDR3 consists of 16 residues. The ends were cut back, 3 bases at V and 1 base at J, with 14 bases in the middle. The CDR3 is CASSFPSGGRTDTQYF. For the CDR3, the DNA is TGTGCCAGCAGCTTTCCTTCCGGGGGACGCACAGATACGCAGTATTTT.

The chain joins TRBV5-1 to TRBJ2-7; TRBD1 aligns across 11 bases. CDR1 is SGHRS, CDR2 YFSETQ, per germline. V was pared by 3 bases and J by 2 bases, with 4 bases of the junction left unmatched. The CDR3 is 15 amino acids. The CDR3 spells CASSSSGQGAYEQYF. Here the CDR3 DNA reads TGCGCCAGCAGCTCGTCGGGACAGGGGGCCTACGAGCAGTACTTC.

The chain links TRBV2 to TRBJ1-2; D gene ambiguous. Germline values: CDR1 SNHLY, CDR2 FYNNEI. The length of the CDR3 is 13 residues. V lost 3 bases and J lost 5, with 10 bases in between. CDR3 in amino acids: CASSESSAYGYTF. The CDR3 DNA follows: TGTGCCAGCAGTGAGTCAAGCGCGTATGGCTACACCTTC.

The V gene is TRBV18, the J gene TRBJ2-3; unclear D gene. The germline V gene has CDR1 KGHSH and CDR2 LQKENI. CDR3 length: 12 amino acids. V lost 0 bases to trimming and J lost 6 bases, with 4 bases between them. CDR3 region: CASSPPGDTQYF. The CDR3 DNA follows: TGTGCCAGCTCACCACCCGGGGATACGCAGTATTTT. The whole variable domain, remainder taken from reference TRBV18 and TRBJ2-3, is NAGVMQNPRHLVRRRGQEARLRCSPMKGHSHVYWYRQLPEEGLKFMVYLQKENIIDESGMPKERFSAEFPKEGPSILRIQQVVRGDSAAYFCASSPPGDTQYFGPGTRLTVL.

This chain uses TRBV13 with TRBJ1-2; D unresolved. Germline CDR1 and CDR2: PRHDT and FYEKMQ (reference sequence). V was cut by 5 bases and J by 0 bases, with 19 bases left in between. The CDR3 length is 17 residues. CDR3: CASSPSRITPPNYGYTF. The DNA of the CDR3 is TGTGCCAGCAGCCCGTCGAGAATTACCCCACCTAACTATGGCTACACCTTC.

J is TRBJ2-1 and V is TRBV10-3; D ambiguous. The CDR3 extends over 13 amino acids. The germline CDR1 and CDR2 sequences are ENHRY and SYGVKD. V lost 3 bases and J 5 bases, leaving 8 bases between the germline ends. The CDR3 nucleotides read TGTGCCATCAGTGAATCACAGCACAATGAGCAGTTCTTC. Its translation is CAISESQHNEQFF.

V gene TRBV6-2 or TRBV6-3 combines with J gene TRBJ1-1; the D is unclear. Trimming pared 2 bases from V and 5 bases from J, leaving 9 bases between. Germline-derived CDR1 and CDR2 are MNHEY and SVGEGT. The CDR3 has 13 residues. CDR3 DNA: TGTGCCAGCAGTTACCCGTCGGTGACTGAAGCTTTCTTT. Its translation is CASSYPSVTEAFF.

J is TRBJ2-7 and V is TRBV4-1, with D hard to call. The germline CDR1 and CDR2 sequences are MGHRA and YSYEKL. CDR3 length: 14 amino acids. The V end was cut by 0 bases, the J end by 0 bases, with 6 bases between. The CDR3 bases are TGCGCCAGCAGCCAAGAGAGGTTCTCCTACGAGCAGTACTTC. Translating it yields CASSQERFSYEQYF.

This clone was counted once. The genes are TRBV3-1 (or the pseudogene TRBV3-2) and TRBJ2-3; D unclear. The CDR3 spans 14 residues. Looked up from germline, CDR1 is LGHDT and CDR2 is YNNKEL (reference sequence). The V end was cut by 3 bases, the J end by 5 bases, with 12 bases between. CDR3 nucleotide sequence: TGTGCCAGCAGCCATCACCATACAAGAGATACGCAGTATTTT. This sequence encodes CASSHHHTRDTQYF.

The CDR3 DNA reads TGTGCCAGCAGTGAAGGTGTGGGGGCCCTTGAGCAGTACTTC. Amino acid sequence: CASSEGVGALEQYF. The chain has TRBV2 and TRBJ2-7, with a tentative D call TRBD1 (6 bases). The germline V and J ends were trimmed by 1 base and 7 bases, with 14 bases remaining between them. The CDR3 has 14 residues. The germline V gene encodes CDR1 SNHLY and CDR2 FYNNEI.

The chain couples TRBV6-5 to TRBJ1-5, with a tentative D call TRBD1 (5 bases). The V gene lost 0 bases and the J gene lost 5 bases, with 14 bases spanning the gap. The CDR3 contains 16 residues. Germline CDR1 reads MNHEY; CDR2 reads SVGAGI. The CDR3 DNA reads TGTGCCAGCAGTTACTCGGGCGGGGGTAATGATCAGCCCCAGCATTTT. It codes for CASSYSGGGNDQPQHF.

This clone was detected only once. The V and J genes are TRBV19 and TRBJ1-1; 8 bases align to TRBD1. The CDR3 spans 15 residues. Trimming removed 4 bases from V and 1 base from J; junction bases left unmatched: 5. Per the germline V gene, CDR1 is LNHDA and CDR2 is SQIVND (reference sequence). The CDR3 DNA reads TGTGCCAGTAGTACACTGGACAGGGCGAACACTGAAGCTTTCTTT. Encoded protein: CASSTLDRANTEAFF.

The chain carries TRBV6-2 or TRBV6-3 and TRBJ1-4, with 7 positions matching TRBD1. The CDR3 has 13 amino acids. Unmatched junction bases numbered 6, after V lost 6 bases and J lost 8 bases. In germline, CDR1 is MNHEY, CDR2 SVGEGT. The CDR3 nucleotides read TGTGCCAGCAGCCACAGGGGAAACGAAAAACTGTTTTTT. It encodes CASSHRGNEKLFF.

The chain employs TRBV16 and TRBJ1-4, with D perhaps TRBD1 (6 bases). With 0 bases removed from V and 0 bases from J, the gap between germline ends came to 14 bases. The CDR3 contains 18 residues. Germline V gene lookup returns CDR1 KGHSY and CDR2 FQNENV. CDR3 in DNA: TGTGCCAGCAGCCAATCGTGGACAGACTCCGCAACTAATGAAAAACTGTTTTTT. It encodes CASSQSWTDSATNEKLFF. Full variable domain (outside the CDR3, taken from reference TRBV16 and TRBJ1-4): GEEVAQTPKHLVRGEGQKAKLYCAPIKGHSYVFWYQQVLKNEFKFLISFQNENVFDETGMPKERFSAKCLPNSPCSLEIQATKLEDSAVYFCASSQSWTDSATNEKLFFGSGTQLSVL.

This clone was found once. The genes are TRBV7-7 and TRBJ1-5; 7 nucleotides match TRBD1. Germline CDR1 and CDR2: SSHAT and FNYEAQ (reference sequence). The CDR3 length is 17 residues. The V gene end was trimmed by 3 bases and the J gene end by 6 bases; junction bases not matched to a gene: 14. This chain's CDR3 is CASSLDKKGARRQPQHF. DNA for the CDR3: TGTGCCAGCAGCTTGGATAAAAAGGGGGCGCGTCGTCAGCCCCAGCATTTT.

The rearrangement uses TRBV9 and TRBJ1-1; D gene ambiguous. V was clipped by 4 bases and J by 11 bases, with 18 bases between them. Per the germline V gene, CDR1 is SGDLS and CDR2 is YYNGEE. This CDR3 region has 13 residues. CDR3 sequence reads: CASSPPEGPEAFF. CDR3 nucleotide sequence: TGTGCCAGCAGCCCCCCCGAGGGCCCGGAGGCTTTCTTT.

The chain carries TRBV5-1 and TRBJ1-1; the D is unclear. V gave up 0 bases and J gave up 5 bases, with 8 bases separating them. CDR3 length equals 13 residues. The germline CDR1 and CDR2 sequences are SGHRS and YFSETQ. The CDR3 DNA reads as TGCGCCAGCAGCTTGGCCTTGGAGACTGAAGCTTTCTTT. It encodes CASSLALETEAFF.

The rearrangement joins TRBV6-5 to TRBJ1-1, with D possibly being TRBD1 (6 bases). The V end lost 2 bases, the J end lost 0 bases, and 13 bases lay between the germline ends. The CDR3 covers 16 residues. The germline V gene has CDR1 MNHEY and CDR2 SVGAGI. CDR3 loop: CASSYNQGTMNTEAFF. The DNA of the CDR3 is TGTGCCAGCAGTTACAACCAGGGGACCATGAACACTGAAGCTTTCTTT.

The sample holds a few counts of this clone. This specimen includes other DNA sequences encoding the same CDR3. This sequence joins TRBV12-3 or TRBV12-4 and TRBJ1-5, with TRBD1 identical over 7 bases. The CDR3 runs to 13 residues. The V gene end was trimmed by 2 bases and the J gene end by 7 bases; junction bases not matched to a gene: 2. CDR3 nucleotide sequence: TGTGCCAGCAGTTTACAGGGGGGCCAGCCCCAGCATTTT. Its protein is CASSLQGGQPQHF.

V gene TRBV6-5 combines with J gene TRBJ2-3; 9 bases align to TRBD2. The CDR3 has 15 residues. After removal of 5 bases from V and 10 bases from J, the junction contained 13 bases not matched to a gene. CDR1 is MNHEY, CDR2 SVGAGI, per germline. The DNA of the CDR3 is TGTGCCAGCAGTCCCACTAGCGGGCTGGCGGAGGCGCAGTATTTT. Protein: CASSPTSGLAEAQYF.